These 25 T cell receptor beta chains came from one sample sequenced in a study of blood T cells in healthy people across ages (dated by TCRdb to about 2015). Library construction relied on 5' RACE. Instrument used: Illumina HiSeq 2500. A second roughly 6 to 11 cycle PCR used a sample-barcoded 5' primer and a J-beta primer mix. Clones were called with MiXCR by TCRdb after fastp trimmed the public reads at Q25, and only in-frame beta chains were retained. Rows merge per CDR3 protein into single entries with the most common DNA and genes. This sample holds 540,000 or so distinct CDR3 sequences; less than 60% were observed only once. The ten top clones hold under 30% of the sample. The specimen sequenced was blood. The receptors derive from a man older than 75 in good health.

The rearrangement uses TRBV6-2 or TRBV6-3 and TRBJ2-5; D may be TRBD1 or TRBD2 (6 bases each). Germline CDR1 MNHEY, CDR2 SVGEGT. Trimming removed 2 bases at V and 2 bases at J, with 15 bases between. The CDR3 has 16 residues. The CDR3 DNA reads TGTGCCAGCAGTTACCGGTTTCGGGGGCCACAAGAGACCCAGTACTTC. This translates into CASSYRFRGPQETQYF.

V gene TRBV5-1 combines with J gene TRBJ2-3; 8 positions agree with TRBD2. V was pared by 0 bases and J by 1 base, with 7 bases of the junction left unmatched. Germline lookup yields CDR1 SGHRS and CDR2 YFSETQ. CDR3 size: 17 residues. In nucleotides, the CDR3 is TGCGCCAGCAGCTTGGCCGGGGCGGGAGGTCGCACAGATACGCAGTATTTT. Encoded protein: CASSLAGAGGRTDTQYF. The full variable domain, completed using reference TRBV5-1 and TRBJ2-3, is KAGVTQTPRYLIKTRGQQVTLSCSPISGHRSVSWYQQTPGQGLQFLFEYFSETQRNKGNFPGRFSGRQFSNSRSEMNVSTLELGDSALYLCASSLAGAGGRTDTQYFGPGTRLTVL.

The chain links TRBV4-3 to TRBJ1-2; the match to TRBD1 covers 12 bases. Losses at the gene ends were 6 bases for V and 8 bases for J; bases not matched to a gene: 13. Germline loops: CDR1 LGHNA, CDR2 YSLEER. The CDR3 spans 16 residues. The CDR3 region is CASRPNEGDRGLGYTF. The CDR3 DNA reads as TGCGCCAGCAGACCAAATGAGGGGGACAGGGGGCTCGGCTACACCTTC.

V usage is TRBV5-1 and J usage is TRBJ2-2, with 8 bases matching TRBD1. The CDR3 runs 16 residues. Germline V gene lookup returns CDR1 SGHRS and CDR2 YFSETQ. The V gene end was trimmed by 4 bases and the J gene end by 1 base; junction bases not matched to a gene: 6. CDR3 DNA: TGCGCCAGCAGCCCCCGGACAGGGTTGAACACCGGGGAGCTGTTTTTT. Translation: CASSPRTGLNTGELFF.

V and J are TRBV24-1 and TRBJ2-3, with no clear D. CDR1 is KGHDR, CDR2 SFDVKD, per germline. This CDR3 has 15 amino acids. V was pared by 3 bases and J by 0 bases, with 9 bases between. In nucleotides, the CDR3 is TGTGCCACCAGTGATCTCAAGTTGAGCACAGATACGCAGTATTTT. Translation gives CATSDLKLSTDTQYF.

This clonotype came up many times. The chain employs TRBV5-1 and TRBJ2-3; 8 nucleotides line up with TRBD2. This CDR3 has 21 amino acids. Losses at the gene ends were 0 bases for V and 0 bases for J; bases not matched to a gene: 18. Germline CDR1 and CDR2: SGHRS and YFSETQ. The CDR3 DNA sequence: TGCGCCAGCAGCTTGGGAGTAGCTCGCGGGTTGAGCGGGGGTAGCACAGATACGCAGTATTTT. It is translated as CASSLGVARGLSGGSTDTQYF.

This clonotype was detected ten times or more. The CDR3 DNA follows: TGTGCCAGCAGTTCGGACAGGGGTAGGCTTTTTAATGAGCAGTTCTTC. Its protein product is CASSSDRGRLFNEQFF. The chain employs TRBV6-5 and TRBJ2-1, with 9 bases matching TRBD1. This CDR3 spans 16 amino acids. Germline V lookup: CDR1 MNHEY, CDR2 SVGAGI. The junction had 11 bases not matched to a gene; V was cut back by 4 bases and J by 7 bases.

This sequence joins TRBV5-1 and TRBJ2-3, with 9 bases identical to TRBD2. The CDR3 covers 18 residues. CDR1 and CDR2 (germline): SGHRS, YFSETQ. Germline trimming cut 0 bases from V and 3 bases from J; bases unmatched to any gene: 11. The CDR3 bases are TGCGCCAGCAGCTTGGCCCCGGGAGAGCGGGGGGTAACAGATACGCAGTATTTT. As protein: CASSLAPGERGVTDTQYF. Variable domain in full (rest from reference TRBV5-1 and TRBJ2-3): KAGVTQTPRYLIKTRGQQVTLSCSPISGHRSVSWYQQTPGQGLQFLFEYFSETQRNKGNFPGRFSGRQFSNSRSEMNVSTLELGDSALYLCASSLAPGERGVTDTQYFGPGTRLTVL.

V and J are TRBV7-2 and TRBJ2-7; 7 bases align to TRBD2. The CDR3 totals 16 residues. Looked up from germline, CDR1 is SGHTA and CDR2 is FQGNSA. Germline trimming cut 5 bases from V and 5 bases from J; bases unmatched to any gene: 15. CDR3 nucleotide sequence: TGTGCCAGCAGCCTAACACCTAGACTAGCTTCCAACGAGCAGTACTTC. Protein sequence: CASSLTPRLASNEQYF. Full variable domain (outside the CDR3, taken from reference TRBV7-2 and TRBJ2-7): GAGVSQSPSNKVTEKGKDVELRCDPISGHTALYWYRQSLGQGLEFLIYFQGNSAPDKSGLPSDRFSAERTGGSVSTLTIQRTQQEDSAVYLCASSLTPRLASNEQYFGPGTRLTVT.

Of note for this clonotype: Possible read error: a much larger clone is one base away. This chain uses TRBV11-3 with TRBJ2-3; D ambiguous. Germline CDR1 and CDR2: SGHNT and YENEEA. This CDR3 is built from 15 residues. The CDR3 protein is CASSLSRVSTETQYF. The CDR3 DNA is TGTGCCAGCAGCTTATCAAGGGTTAGCACAGAGACGCAGTATTTT.

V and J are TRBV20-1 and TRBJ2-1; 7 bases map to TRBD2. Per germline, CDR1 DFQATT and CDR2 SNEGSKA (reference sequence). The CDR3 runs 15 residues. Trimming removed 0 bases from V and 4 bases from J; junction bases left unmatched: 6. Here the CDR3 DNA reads TGCAGTGCTAGAGATCTGGGCGGGGGATACAATGAGCAGTTCTTC. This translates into CSARDLGGGYNEQFF.

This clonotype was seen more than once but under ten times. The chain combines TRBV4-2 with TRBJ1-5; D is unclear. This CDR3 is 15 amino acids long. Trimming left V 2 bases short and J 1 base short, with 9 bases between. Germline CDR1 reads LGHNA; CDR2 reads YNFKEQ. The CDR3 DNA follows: TGTGCCAGCAGCCAAAACGGGGAAAGCAATCAGCCCCAGCATTTT. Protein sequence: CASSQNGESNQPQHF.

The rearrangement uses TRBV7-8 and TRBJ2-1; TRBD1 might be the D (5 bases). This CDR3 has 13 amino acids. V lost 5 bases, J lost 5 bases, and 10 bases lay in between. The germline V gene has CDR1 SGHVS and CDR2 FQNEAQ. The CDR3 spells CASSQGRHNEQFF. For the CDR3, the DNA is TGTGCCAGCAGCCAGGGTCGGCACAATGAGCAGTTCTTC.

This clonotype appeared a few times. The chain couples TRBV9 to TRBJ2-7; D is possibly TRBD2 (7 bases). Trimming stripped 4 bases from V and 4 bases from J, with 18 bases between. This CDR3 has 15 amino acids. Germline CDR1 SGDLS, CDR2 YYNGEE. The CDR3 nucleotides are TGTGCCAGCAGCCCCGGGGGGACAATACTTTACGAGCAGTACTTC. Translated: CASSPGGTILYEQYF.

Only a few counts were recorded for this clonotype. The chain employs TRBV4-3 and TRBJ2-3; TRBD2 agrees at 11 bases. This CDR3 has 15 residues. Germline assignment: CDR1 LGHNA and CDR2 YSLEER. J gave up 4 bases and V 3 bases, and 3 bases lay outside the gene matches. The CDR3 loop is CASSQVAGGPDTQYF. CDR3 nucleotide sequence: TGCGCCAGCAGCCAGGTAGCGGGGGGGCCAGATACGCAGTATTTT.

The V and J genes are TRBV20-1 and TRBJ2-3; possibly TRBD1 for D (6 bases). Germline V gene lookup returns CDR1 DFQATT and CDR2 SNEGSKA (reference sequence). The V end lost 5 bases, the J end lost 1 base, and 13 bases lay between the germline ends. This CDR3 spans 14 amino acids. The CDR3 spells CSAPGATGTDTQYF. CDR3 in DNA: TGCAGTGCTCCAGGGGCTACTGGCACAGATACGCAGTATTTT.

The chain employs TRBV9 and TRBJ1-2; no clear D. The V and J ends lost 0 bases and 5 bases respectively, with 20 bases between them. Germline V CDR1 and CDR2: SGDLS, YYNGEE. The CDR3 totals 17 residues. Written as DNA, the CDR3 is TGTGCCAGCAGCGTAGGTGTGGGGTCAGGACTTACTTATGGCTACACCTTC. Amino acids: CASSVGVGSGLTYGYTF.

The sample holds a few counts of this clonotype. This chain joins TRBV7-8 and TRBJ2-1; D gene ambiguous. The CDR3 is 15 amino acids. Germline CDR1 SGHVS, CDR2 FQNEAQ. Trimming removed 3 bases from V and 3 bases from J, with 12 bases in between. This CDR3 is CASSLLTGNYNEQFF. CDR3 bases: TGTGCCAGCAGCTTGTTGACGGGCAACTACAATGAGCAGTTCTTC.

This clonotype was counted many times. The CDR3 loop reads CASSRGLAGGQETQYF. The CDR3 DNA reads as TGTGCCAGCAGCCGCGGACTAGCGGGCGGACAAGAGACCCAGTACTTC. This sequence joins TRBV6-6 and TRBJ2-5; the match to TRBD2 covers 11 bases. The germline CDR1 and CDR2 sequences are MNHNY and SVGAGI (reference sequence). The CDR3 extends over 16 amino acids. J lost 2 bases, V lost 6 bases, and 8 bases had no gene match.

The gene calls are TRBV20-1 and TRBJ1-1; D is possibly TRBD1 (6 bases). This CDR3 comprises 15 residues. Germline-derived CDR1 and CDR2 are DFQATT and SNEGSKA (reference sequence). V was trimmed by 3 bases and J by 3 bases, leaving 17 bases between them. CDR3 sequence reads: CSARGGARADTEAFF. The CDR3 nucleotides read TGCAGTGCTAGGGGGGGGGCCCGGGCGGACACTGAAGCTTTCTTT.

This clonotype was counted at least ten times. In DNA form, the CDR3 reads TGCGCCAGCAGCCAAGAAATCAGGACAGATACGCAGTATTTT. This translates into CASSQEIRTDTQYF. This chain connects TRBV4-3 to TRBJ2-3; D gene unclear. Germline values: CDR1 LGHNA, CDR2 YSLEER. Deletions cut 0 bases from V and 3 bases from J, with 7 bases between. The CDR3 contains 14 residues.

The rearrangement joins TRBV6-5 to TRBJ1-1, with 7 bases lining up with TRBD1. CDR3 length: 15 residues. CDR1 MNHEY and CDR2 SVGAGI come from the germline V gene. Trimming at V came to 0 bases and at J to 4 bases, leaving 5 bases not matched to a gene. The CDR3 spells CASSYSAGGGTEAFF. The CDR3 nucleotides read TGTGCCAGCAGTTACTCCGCAGGGGGGGGCACTGAAGCTTTCTTT.

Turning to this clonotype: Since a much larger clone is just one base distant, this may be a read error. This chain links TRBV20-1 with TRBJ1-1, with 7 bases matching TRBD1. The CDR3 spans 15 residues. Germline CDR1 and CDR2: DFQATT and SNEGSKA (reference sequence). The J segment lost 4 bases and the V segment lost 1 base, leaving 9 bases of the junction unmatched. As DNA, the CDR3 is TGCAGTGCTAGAGGAGCGACAGGGCGGTCCACTGAAGCTTTCTTT. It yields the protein CSARGATGRSTEAFF.

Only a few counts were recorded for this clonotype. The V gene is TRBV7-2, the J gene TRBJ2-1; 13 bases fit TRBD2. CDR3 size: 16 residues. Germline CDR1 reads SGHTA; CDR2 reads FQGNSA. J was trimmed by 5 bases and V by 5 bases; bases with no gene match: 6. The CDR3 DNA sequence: TGTGCCAGCAGCGGAACGGGACTAGCGGGGAACAATGAGCAGTTCTTC. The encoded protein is CASSGTGLAGNNEQFF.

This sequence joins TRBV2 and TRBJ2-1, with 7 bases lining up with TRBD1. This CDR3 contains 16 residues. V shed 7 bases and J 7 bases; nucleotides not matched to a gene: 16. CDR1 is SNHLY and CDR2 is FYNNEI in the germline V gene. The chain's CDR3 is CASNNKRQGVRNEQFF. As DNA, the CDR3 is TGTGCCAGCAATAATAAGCGACAGGGAGTTAGGAATGAGCAGTTCTTC.